The source of this TCR beta chain is a study of immune characteristics of hereditary and idiopathic chronic pancreatitis. Regarding the study as a whole: Gene families like TRBV10, TRBV19, TRBV23 and TRBV5 were used differently between subtypes.

Using immunoSEQ multiplex PCR, the repertoire was profiled, and TCRdb retains in-frame clones only, with some absent. The sample lists a few thousand clones, around three quarters seen once, with around 7.3% in the top ten. Chronic pancreatitis tissue was collected during total pancreatectomy with islet autotransplantation. The CDR3 covers 10 residues. V was clipped by 6 bases and J by 5 bases, with 1 base between them. Germline assignment: CDR1 LNHDA and CDR2 SQIVND (reference sequence). Points on this clone: Antigen specificity is unknown.

The TCR originated in a human donor with chronic pancreatitis. Sequenced material: pancreas tissue with hereditary chronic pancreatitis. This sequence joins TRBV19 and TRBJ2-2; D gene unclear. CDR3: CASRTGELFF. Here the CDR3 DNA reads TGTGCCAGTAGGACCGGGGAGCTGTTTTTT.